This T cell receptor beta chain came from a study of metastatic and nonmetastatic thyroid tumors. The wider study: Repertoire comparison spanned blood and tumor or nodule tissue of malignant and benign thyroid patients.

Study findings and constraints: Relative to benign nodules, malignant thyroid tumors were reportedly characterized by significantly elevated TCR beta diversity in blood and tumor.

This CDR3 region has 14 residues. Germline V gives CDR1 SGHVS, CDR2 FQNEAQ. Every patient was untreated before thyroid surgery. On this clone itself: Its antigen is not identified. The junction does not match germline at one end; this may be a read error.

TCRdb ran MiXCR on the PCR reads. The sample consists of about 15,000 clones, roughly a third of them appearing once. V gene TRBV7-8 combines with J gene TRBJ2-3, with D possibly TRBD2 on 6 matching bases. Sequencing was carried out using tumor tissue. This clonotype was obtained from a male donor with papillary thyroid cancer or a benign thyroid nodule (not recorded which). Some clones in this sample may be carry-over from other donors' samples. This CDR3 is CASRLGGPTDPQYF. The CDR3 DNA is TGTGCCAGCAGATTAGGAGGGCCCACAGATCCGCAGTATTTT.